A single sample is the source of the 5 T cell receptor beta chains below, sequenced in a study of CD8+CD57+ T cells in acquired aplastic anemia. Genomic DNA was employed as the template in profiling TCR beta VDJ and CDR3. Via MiXCR, TCRdb re-called the reads, giving one row per CDR3 protein. Of 120,000 or so distinct CDR3 sequences listed, 45% to 60% are singletons. Patients who underwent sequencing had shown CD8+CD57+ cell expansion by flow cytometry. Material: sorted CD4+, CD8+, or CD8+CD57+ T cells (not recorded which) from PBMCs. The receptor set was obtained from a human donor with aplastic anemia.

The chain combines TRBV7-3 with TRBJ1-6; maybe TRBD1 (5 bases). Germline V gene lookup returns CDR1 SGHTA and CDR2 FQGTGA. The CDR3 is 16 residues long. V was trimmed by 4 bases and J by 0 bases, leaving 10 bases between them. CDR3 in amino acids: CASSSQGSSYNSPLHF. The CDR3, as DNA: TGTGCCAGCAGCTCCCAGGGTAGCTCCTATAATTCACCCCTCCACTTT.

This clonotype was counted ten times or more. The chain recombines TRBV11-2 with TRBJ1-2, with a weak D call TRBD1 (5 bases). This CDR3 has 14 amino acids. Germline lookup yields CDR1 SGHAT and CDR2 FQNNGV. V lost 5 bases and J lost 3, with 13 bases in between. CDR3 DNA: TGTGCCAGCAGCCCCACGACGGGGGACTATGGCTACACCTTC. Translated, it gives CASSPTTGDYGYTF.

The chain is built from TRBV15 and TRBJ2-1; D is undetermined. The V end lost 1 base, the J end lost 0 bases, and 10 bases lay between the germline ends. The CDR3 consists of 16 residues. Germline V gives CDR1 LNHNV, CDR2 YYDKDF (reference sequence). CDR3 loop: CATSRGGSGSYNEQFF. The CDR3 DNA reads TGTGCCACCAGCAGAGGGGGTTCGGGCTCCTACAATGAGCAGTTCTTC.

This clonotype showed up just a few times. The rearrangement links TRBV10-3 to TRBJ1-2; D unclear. The CDR3 totals 13 residues. V lost 6 bases and J lost 6, with 14 bases in between. Germline V gene data show CDR1 as ENHRY and CDR2 as SYGVKD. CDR3 amino acids: CAISPRREHGYTF. In DNA form, the CDR3 reads TGTGCCATCAGCCCCCGCCGTGAGCATGGCTACACCTTC.

This chain's CDR3 is CASSYQLTEAFF. In DNA, the CDR3 is TGTGCCAGCAGCTACCAGCTCACTGAAGCTTTCTTT. J is TRBJ1-1 and V is TRBV7-9; the D is unclear. This CDR3 spans 12 amino acids. Trimming removed 4 bases from V and 4 bases from J, with 7 bases in between. The V gene's germline CDR1 is SEHNR and CDR2 FQNEAQ (reference sequence).